This passage covers 28 T cell receptor beta chains from one sample sequenced in a study of cytomegalovirus exposure and HLA in healthy donors. 60 Vbeta and 13 Jbeta primers were used in PCR. The assay was immunoSEQ multiplex PCR, and TCRdb's table has in-frame clones only and misses some. The table lists about 140,000 clones, over 70% of them singletons, with around 4.9% in the top ten. Material: PBMCs. The source is a male donor in good health and CMV-seronegative.

This clone was seen only once. The chain combines TRBV7-7 with TRBJ1-4, with D tentatively TRBD1 (6 bases). CDR1 is SSHAT, CDR2 FNYEAQ, per germline (reference sequence). Trimming took 5 bases from V and 2 from J, leaving 9 bases between them. The CDR3 sequence is 14 residues long. DNA of the CDR3: TGTGCCAGCAGCCCTGGGGGCACTAATGAAAAACTGTTTTTT. It codes for CASSPGGTNEKLFF.

The rearrangement joins TRBV30 to TRBJ1-6, with a possible D match to TRBD1 (6 bases). The CDR3 contains 13 residues. In germline, CDR1 is GTSNPN, CDR2 SVGIG (reference sequence). Trimming took off 6 bases at V and 3 bases at J, with 9 bases between the two ends. CDR3 loop: CACQGIYNSPLHF. CDR3 sequence (DNA): TGTGCCTGTCAGGGGATCTATAATTCACCCCTCCACTTT.

This rearrangement joins TRBV7-2 to TRBJ1-2, with 9 bases matching TRBD1. CDR3 length: 17 residues. J gave up 6 bases and V 1 base, and 12 bases lay outside the gene matches. CDR1 is SGHTA and CDR2 is FQGNSA in the germline V gene. The CDR3 loop is CASSLVGTGLEMDGYTF. The DNA of the CDR3 is TGTGCCAGCAGCTTAGTCGGGACAGGGCTAGAAATGGATGGCTACACCTTC.

The J gene is TRBJ1-6, the V gene TRBV18, with TRBD1 identical over 8 bases. With V trimmed by 3 bases and J by 7 bases, 5 bases remained unmatched. This CDR3 contains 15 residues. CDR1 and CDR2 (germline): KGHSH, LQKENI. CDR3 sequence: CASSPVGQGNSPLHF. CDR3 coding DNA: TGTGCCAGCTCACCCGTCGGACAGGGAAATTCACCCCTCCACTTT.

The J gene is TRBJ2-3, the V gene TRBV5-6, with 8 bases that match TRBD1. V shed 5 bases, J shed 2 bases, and the junction held 10 bases outside the gene matches. Germline values: CDR1 SGHDT, CDR2 YYEEEE. The CDR3 totals 16 residues. CDR3 region: CASSSDRGRYTDTQYF. The DNA for the CDR3 is TGTGCCAGCAGTTCCGACAGGGGTCGCTACACAGATACGCAGTATTTT. Using reference TRBV5-6 and TRBJ2-3 for the parts outside the CDR3, the full variable domain is DAGVTQSPTHLIKTRGQQVTLRCSPKSGHDTVSWYQQALGQGPQFIFQYYEEEERQRGNFPDRFSGHQFPNYSSELNVNALLLGDSALYLCASSSDRGRYTDTQYFGPGTRLTVL.

This clone was detected only a few times. The chain is built from TRBV9 and TRBJ2-3, with TRBD2 identical over 7 bases. Germline CDR1 SGDLS, CDR2 YYNGEE. This CDR3 is built from 16 residues. With V trimmed by 3 bases and J by 0 bases, 7 bases remained unmatched. DNA for the CDR3: TGTGCCAGCAGCGACGGGGACTACCGAAGCACAGATACGCAGTATTTT. Translating gives CASSDGDYRSTDTQYF.

There are a few counts of this clone. The chain has TRBV27 and TRBJ2-1; D remains ambiguous. The V and J ends lost 4 bases and 6 bases respectively, with 13 bases between them. Germline values: CDR1 MNHEY, CDR2 SMNVEV (reference sequence). The CDR3 length is 14 residues. The CDR3 coding sequence is TGTGCCAGCAGTTACCTCCCCCAGTCCAATGAGCAGTTCTTC. The encoded protein is CASSYLPQSNEQFF.

The chain couples TRBV6-1 to TRBJ1-3; 10 nucleotides align to TRBD1. Germline trimming cut 10 bases from V and 1 base from J; bases unmatched to any gene: 7. CDR1 and CDR2 (germline): MNHNS, SASEGT. This CDR3 region has 15 residues. The DNA for the CDR3 is TGTGCCACCCTTGACAGGGGGCGGTCTGGAAACACCATATATTTT. Encoded protein: CATLDRGRSGNTIYF.

This chain connects TRBV25-1 to TRBJ2-7, with TRBD1 matching over 9 bases. V lost 2 bases, J lost 3 bases, and 8 bases stayed unmatched. The germline gives CDR1 MGHDK, CDR2 SYGVNS. CDR3 length: 16 amino acids. The DNA for the CDR3 is TGTGCCAGCAGTGAACTAGGAGGGACAGGGATCTACGAGCAGTACTTC. This gives the protein CASSELGGTGIYEQYF.

The chain carries TRBV2 and TRBJ1-5; TRBD1 aligns across 7 bases. The length of the CDR3 is 16 residues. The germline gives CDR1 SNHLY, CDR2 FYNNEI. The V segment lost 6 bases and the J segment 0 bases; nucleotides outside the gene matches: 8. The CDR3 DNA follows: TGTGCCAGCAGCGAGTTCCGGGACAGTAGCAATCAGCCCCAGCATTTT. The encoded protein is CASSEFRDSSNQPQHF.

This rearrangement joins TRBV6-1 to TRBJ2-3; possible D gene TRBD2, 5 bases. V lost 2 bases and J lost 3, with 18 bases in between. Germline V gene sequence: CDR1 MNHNS, CDR2 SASEGT. The CDR3 consists of 17 residues. The CDR3 DNA reads TGTGCCAGCAGTGAAATCAGAGGGTCGTGGGTAACAGATACGCAGTATTTT. It codes for CASSEIRGSWVTDTQYF.

The chain is built from TRBV11-2 and TRBJ1-3; no reliable D call. Germline CDR1 reads SGHAT; CDR2 reads FQNNGV. Trimming removed 3 bases from V and 5 bases from J, with 11 bases in between. The CDR3 is 14 residues long. This CDR3 reads CASSFSGGRNTIYF. The CDR3 nucleotides read TGTGCCAGCAGCTTCTCCGGAGGGAGAAACACCATATATTTT.

As to this clone: The same CDR3 also results from other DNA sequences found in this sample. The chain carries TRBV19 and TRBJ2-1; a possible D gene is TRBD2 (6 bases). Germline loops: CDR1 LNHDA, CDR2 SQIVND (reference sequence). The length of the CDR3 is 15 residues. Between the trimmed V and J ends, which lost 3 bases and 2 bases, there was a span of 11 bases. CDR3 sequence reads: CASSIRGITYNEQFF. The CDR3 nucleotides are TGTGCCAGTAGTATTCGGGGGATCACCTACAATGAGCAGTTCTTC.

The chain couples TRBV10-2 to TRBJ2-1, with 11 nucleotides matching TRBD2. The CDR3 loop spans 13 amino acids. CDR1 is WSHSY and CDR2 is SAAADI in the germline V gene. With V trimmed by 7 bases and J by 9 bases, 5 bases remained unmatched. Written as DNA, the CDR3 is TGCGCCAGCAATAGCGGGGGGGCCGGTGAGCAGTTCTTC. Its protein is CASNSGGAGEQFF.

The V gene is TRBV7-2, the J gene TRBJ1-2; TRBD1 aligns across 12 bases. With V trimmed by 6 bases and J by 8 bases, 13 bases remained unmatched. CDR3 size: 16 residues. The germline gives CDR1 SGHTA, CDR2 FQGNSA. The CDR3, as DNA: TGTGCCAGCAGATCCGGGACAGGGGGCTTTGCGGGAGGCTACACCTTC. This translates into CASRSGTGGFAGGYTF.

This clone was observed once. V is TRBV15 and J is TRBJ1-4; D call uncertain. This CDR3 is built from 14 residues. Per germline, CDR1 LNHNV and CDR2 YYDKDF (reference sequence). The ends were cut back, 1 base at V and 8 bases at J, with 11 bases in the middle. CDR3 loop: CATSRAGGGEKLFF. The CDR3 region has the DNA TGTGCCACCAGCAGAGCCGGAGGAGGAGAAAAACTGTTTTTT.

The gene calls are TRBV18 and TRBJ2-5; the D gene is possibly TRBD2 (6 bases). Trimming pared 8 bases from V and 0 bases from J, leaving 10 bases between. The CDR3 runs to 13 residues. The germline V gene encodes CDR1 KGHSH and CDR2 LQKENI. CDR3 in amino acids: CASRGSHQETQYF. In DNA, the CDR3 is TGTGCCAGCCGGGGGAGTCACCAAGAGACCCAGTACTTC.

The V gene is TRBV5-1, the J gene TRBJ2-2; the D is unclear. The CDR3 has 13 amino acids. Germline CDR1 is SGHRS and CDR2 is YFSETQ. V was clipped by 0 bases and J by 6 bases, with 6 bases between them. For the CDR3, the DNA is TGCGCCAGCAGCTTGGTCACAGCCGGGGAGCTGTTTTTT. Protein sequence: CASSLVTAGELFF. Full variable domain (missing parts from reference TRBV5-1 and TRBJ2-2): KAGVTQTPRYLIKTRGQQVTLSCSPISGHRSVSWYQQTPGQGLQFLFEYFSETQRNKGNFPGRFSGRQFSNSRSEMNVSTLELGDSALYLCASSLVTAGELFFGEGSRLTVL.

V and J are TRBV2 and TRBJ2-7; D perhaps matches TRBD1 (5 bases). V shed 5 bases and J shed 3 bases, with 8 bases lying between them. The CDR3 runs 12 residues. Per the germline V gene, CDR1 is SNHLY and CDR2 is FYNNEI. For the CDR3, the DNA is TGTGCCAGCAGTTACAGGTTCTACGAGCAGTACTTC. It encodes CASSYRFYEQYF.

This CDR3 is CASSGEGVGEKLFF. The CDR3 coding sequence is TGTGCCAGCAGTGGGGAGGGGGTGGGGGAAAAACTGTTTTTT. The chain carries TRBV6-1 and TRBJ1-4; possibly TRBD1 for D (6 bases). The CDR3 spans 14 residues. With 4 bases removed from V and 8 bases from J, the gap between germline ends came to 14 bases. Germline V gene data show CDR1 as MNHNS and CDR2 as SASEGT.

This chain connects TRBV5-4 to TRBJ2-2; perhaps TRBD2 as D (6 bases). The CDR3 length is 15 residues. CDR1 and CDR2 from the germline V gene are SGHNT and YYREEE (reference sequence). V was trimmed by 1 base and J by 6 bases, leaving 13 bases between them. In DNA form, the CDR3 reads TGTGCCAGCAGCTTGCTCGGGGGAGTAGCCGGGGAGCTGTTTTTT. Translating gives CASSLLGGVAGELFF.

This chain uses TRBV7-2 with TRBJ2-4; D may be TRBD1 (6 bases). CDR1 and CDR2 from the germline V gene are SGHTA and FQGNSA. The CDR3 sequence is 16 residues long. With 1 base removed from V and 2 bases from J, the gap between germline ends came to 12 bases. CDR3 protein: CASSLDGGETKNIQYF. CDR3 DNA sequence: TGTGCCAGCAGCTTAGATGGGGGCGAGACCAAAAACATTCAGTACTTC.

Concerning this clone: The junction and the germline gene differ at one end; a read error may be behind it. The chain couples TRBV19 to TRBJ1-5, with a weak D call TRBD1 (6 bases). The germline gives CDR1 LNHDA, CDR2 SQIVND (reference sequence). This CDR3 spans 9 amino acids. The CDR3 DNA reads as TGTGCCAGGACAGGAAGACGGGATTTT. Its translation is CARTGRRDF.

The chain employs TRBV6-5 and TRBJ2-5; TRBD1 matches 9 bases. The DNA end is a closer match to TRBJ2-7, so the J assignment may be wrong. The CDR3 runs to 15 residues. CDR1 MNHEY and CDR2 SVGAGI come from the germline V gene. CDR3 sequence (DNA): TGTGCCAGCAGGATGCGGGGACAGGGACCCTACGAGCAGTACTTC. It encodes CASRMRGQGPYEQYF.

The rearrangement uses TRBV4-2 and TRBJ2-1; TRBD2 is a possible D gene (6 bases). V was trimmed by 1 base and J by 0 bases, leaving 13 bases between them. CDR1 is LGHNA and CDR2 is YNFKEQ in the germline V gene. This CDR3 comprises 17 residues. The CDR3, as DNA: TGTGCCAGCAGCCAAGGGGGACTTTCCTTCTCCTACAATGAGCAGTTCTTC. As protein: CASSQGGLSFSYNEQFF.

The chain employs TRBV5-1 and TRBJ2-5; 12 bases align to TRBD2. Losses at the gene ends were 4 bases for V and 4 bases for J; bases not matched to a gene: 8. The CDR3 is made up of 16 amino acids. Germline assignment: CDR1 SGHRS and CDR2 YFSETQ. The CDR3 region has the DNA TGCGCCAGCAGCCCCCTGGCTAGCGGGGGGGCAGAGACCCAGTACTTC. Residues: CASSPLASGGAETQYF. Full variable domain (missing parts from reference TRBV5-1 and TRBJ2-5): KAGVTQTPRYLIKTRGQQVTLSCSPISGHRSVSWYQQTPGQGLQFLFEYFSETQRNKGNFPGRFSGRQFSNSRSEMNVSTLELGDSALYLCASSPLASGGAETQYFGPGTRLLVL.

The rearrangement joins TRBV27 to TRBJ1-4, with 8 bases lining up with TRBD1. CDR1 and CDR2 from the germline V gene are MNHEY and SMNVEV (reference sequence). The J segment lost 5 bases and the V segment lost 5 bases, leaving 4 bases of the junction unmatched. CDR3 length equals 14 residues. DNA for the CDR3: TGTGCCAGCAGTACCGACAGGGGAAATGAAAAACTGTTTTTT. As protein: CASSTDRGNEKLFF.

The genes are TRBV4-1 and TRBJ2-6, with a tentative D call TRBD1 (6 bases). V was pared by 6 bases and J by 0 bases, with 6 bases between. The V gene's germline CDR1 is MGHRA and CDR2 YSYEKL. This CDR3 contains 14 residues. CDR3 sequence reads: CASRQGSGANVLTF. Here the CDR3 DNA reads TGCGCCAGCAGACAGGGCTCTGGGGCCAACGTCCTGACTTTC.